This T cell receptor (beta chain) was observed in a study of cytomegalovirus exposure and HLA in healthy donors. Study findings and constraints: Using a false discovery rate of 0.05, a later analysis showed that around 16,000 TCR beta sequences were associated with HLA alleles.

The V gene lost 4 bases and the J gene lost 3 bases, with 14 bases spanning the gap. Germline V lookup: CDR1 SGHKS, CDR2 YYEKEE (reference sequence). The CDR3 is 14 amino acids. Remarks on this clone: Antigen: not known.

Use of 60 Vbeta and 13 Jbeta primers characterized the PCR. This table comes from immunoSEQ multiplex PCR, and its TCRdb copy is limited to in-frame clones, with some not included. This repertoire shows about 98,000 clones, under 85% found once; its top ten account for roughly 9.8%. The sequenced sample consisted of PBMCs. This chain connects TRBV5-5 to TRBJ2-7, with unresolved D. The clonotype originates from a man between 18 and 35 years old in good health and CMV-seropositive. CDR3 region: CASSRGRLIYEQYF. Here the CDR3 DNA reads TGTGCCAGCAGCCGTGGCAGGCTGATCTACGAGCAGTACTTC. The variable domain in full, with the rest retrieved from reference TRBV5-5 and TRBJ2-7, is DAGVTQSPTHLIKTRGQQVTLRCSPISGHKSVSWYQQVLGQGPQFIFQYYEKEERGRGNFPDRFSARQFPNYSSELNVNALLLGDSALYLCASSRGRLIYEQYFGPGTRLTVT.